One and the same sample provided the 30 T cell receptor beta chains below, sequenced in a study of cytomegalovirus exposure and HLA in healthy donors. The PCR had 60 Vbeta and 13 Jbeta primers. The repertoire was sequenced with immunoSEQ multiplex PCR; TCRdb's copy has only in-frame clones and lacks some. The sample has fewer than 350,000 clones; about 90% are singletons. The specimen sequenced was PBMCs. All receptors derive from a woman under 30 in good health and CMV-seronegative.

The chain joins TRBV6-5 to TRBJ2-3, with 8 bases identical to TRBD1. Germline V lookup: CDR1 MNHEY, CDR2 SVGAGI. The J segment lost 2 bases and the V segment lost 10 bases, leaving 8 bases of the junction unmatched. The CDR3 totals 14 residues. The chain's CDR3 is CATQRDRFTDTQYF. The CDR3 DNA is TGTGCCACCCAACGGGACAGGTTCACAGATACGCAGTATTTT.

This chain joins TRBV6-4 and TRBJ2-3, with 8 bases lining up with TRBD1. The CDR3 is made up of 14 amino acids. Germline lookup yields CDR1 MRHNA and CDR2 SNTAGT. Germline trimming cut 3 bases from V and 1 base from J; bases unmatched to any gene: 0. CDR3 residues: CASSEQGGTDTQYF. As DNA, the CDR3 is TGTGCCAGCAGTGAACAGGGGGGCACAGATACGCAGTATTTT.

The chain couples TRBV7-9 to TRBJ1-6; TRBD1 matches at 9 bases. J gave up 9 bases and V 1 base, and 7 bases lay outside the gene matches. Germline-derived CDR1 and CDR2 are SEHNR and FQNEAQ (reference sequence). The CDR3 has 16 amino acids. Here the CDR3 DNA reads TGTGCCAGCAGCTTAGGACCGGGACAGGGAGGTTCACCCCTCCACTTT. Translated: CASSLGPGQGGSPLHF.

This clone was detected once. The J gene is TRBJ1-1, the V gene TRBV6-6, with 7 positions matching TRBD1. The V and J ends lost 0 bases and 0 bases, in that order; junction bases with no gene match: 1. Germline V gene data show CDR1 as MNHNY and CDR2 as SVGAGI (reference sequence). The CDR3 contains 15 residues. DNA of the CDR3: TGTGCCAGCAGTTACTCGACAGGGTTGAACACTGAAGCTTTCTTT. Amino acid sequence: CASSYSTGLNTEAFF.

The V gene is TRBV11-1, the J gene TRBJ1-5; D ambiguous. Germline V lookup: CDR1 SGHAT, CDR2 FQDESV (reference sequence). Trimming shortened V by 3 bases and J by 7 bases, and 10 bases separated the two germline ends. The CDR3 has 13 amino acids. This CDR3 reads CASSFDGNQPQHF. In DNA, the CDR3 is TGTGCCAGCAGCTTCGACGGGAACCAGCCCCAGCATTTT.

The chain carries TRBV5-6 and TRBJ2-1; TRBD2 aligns across 9 bases. V gave up 1 base and J gave up 6 bases; unmatched junction bases: 17. Germline V gene data show CDR1 as SGHDT and CDR2 as YYEEEE. The CDR3 has 19 residues. DNA of the CDR3: TGTGCCAGCAGCTTGCTCCGAGCGGGGGGTACCAAGACCTCCAATGAGCAGTTCTTC. This sequence encodes CASSLLRAGGTKTSNEQFF. Combining the CDR3 with reference TRBV5-6 and TRBJ2-1 gives the whole variable domain DAGVTQSPTHLIKTRGQQVTLRCSPKSGHDTVSWYQQALGQGPQFIFQYYEEEERQRGNFPDRFSGHQFPNYSSELNVNALLLGDSALYLCASSLLRAGGTKTSNEQFFGPGTRLTVL.

As for this clone: At the DNA level, this CDR3 is encoded by other sequences in the same sample as well. This rearrangement joins TRBV29-1 to TRBJ1-1; D is uncertain. This CDR3 comprises 12 residues. Trimming pared 5 bases from V and 1 base from J, leaving 8 bases between. Germline V lookup: CDR1 SQVTM, CDR2 ANQGSEA. CDR3 DNA sequence: TGCAGCGTTCCTACAGAGAACACTGAAGCTTTCTTT. Translated, it gives CSVPTENTEAFF.

The chain links TRBV29-1 to TRBJ1-2; perhaps TRBD1 as D (6 bases). Per germline, CDR1 SQVTM and CDR2 ANQGSEA. V was clipped by 0 bases and J by 2 bases, with 13 bases between them. CDR3 length: 15 amino acids. The CDR3 loop reads CSVEDLSTGNYGYTF. CDR3 nucleotides: TGCAGCGTTGAAGATCTTAGTACAGGGAACTATGGCTACACCTTC.

This clone was observed a few times. The chain combines TRBV6-1 with TRBJ2-7; weak D call: TRBD1 (6 bases). The CDR3 spans 12 residues. V was trimmed by 6 bases and J by 5 bases, leaving 11 bases between them. Germline V gives CDR1 MNHNS, CDR2 SASEGT. The CDR3 sequence is CASREAGDEQYF. The CDR3, as DNA: TGTGCCAGCAGGGAGGCAGGGGACGAGCAGTACTTC.

The chain carries TRBV2 and TRBJ2-7; D remains ambiguous. Germline CDR1 SNHLY, CDR2 FYNNEI. This CDR3 is built from 14 residues. Deletions cut 0 bases from V and 5 bases from J, with 11 bases between. This CDR3 is CASSEALYGNEQYF. The CDR3 DNA is TGTGCCAGCAGTGAAGCGCTCTACGGTAACGAGCAGTACTTC.

Turning to this clone: The junction departs from the called germline gene at one end, perhaps through a read error. This same CDR3 is encoded by further DNA sequences in the sample. The CDR3 region has the DNA TGTGCCAGCAGTTACTCTACTCTGGTTGCTAATTCCCCCCTCCACTTT. Translated, it gives CASSYSTLVANSPLHF. This chain uses TRBV6-5 with TRBJ1-6, with D hard to call. This CDR3 spans 16 amino acids. Germline V gives CDR1 MNHEY, CDR2 SVGAGI.

The rearrangement uses TRBV4-2 and TRBJ1-1, with 9 bases matching TRBD1. The V and J ends lost 1 base and 5 bases, in that order; junction bases with no gene match: 8. The CDR3 is 16 residues long. CDR1 and CDR2 from the germline V gene are LGHNA and YNFKEQ. CDR3 in DNA: TGTGCCAGCAGCCAAGGGGACAGGGACGCCTTAACTGAAGCTTTCTTT. Protein: CASSQGDRDALTEAFF.

J is TRBJ2-3 and V is TRBV2, with no clear D. Per the germline V gene, CDR1 is SNHLY and CDR2 is FYNNEI. The V gene lost 8 bases and the J gene lost 4 bases, with 7 bases spanning the gap. The length of the CDR3 is 11 residues. The CDR3 DNA reads TGTGCCAGCTTGCCGGCAGATACGCAGTATTTT. Translation gives CASLPADTQYF.

The rearrangement links TRBV18 to TRBJ2-3; D not resolved. V lost 5 bases and J lost 2, with 8 bases in between. Germline values: CDR1 KGHSH, CDR2 LQKENI. The CDR3 runs 13 residues. The CDR3: CASSTVNTDTQYF. CDR3 DNA: TGTGCCAGCTCAACAGTAAACACAGATACGCAGTATTTT.

The count of this clone is one. The chain carries TRBV5-1 and TRBJ2-1, with TRBD1 identical over 8 bases. Germline V gives CDR1 SGHRS, CDR2 YFSETQ. Trimming at V came to 4 bases and at J to 2 bases, leaving 5 bases not matched to a gene. The CDR3 covers 15 residues. CDR3 sequence: CASSNTGGPYNEQFF. CDR3 in DNA: TGCGCCAGCAGCAACACAGGGGGGCCCTACAATGAGCAGTTCTTC. Supplemented by reference TRBV5-1 and TRBJ2-1, the full variable domain reads KAGVTQTPRYLIKTRGQQVTLSCSPISGHRSVSWYQQTPGQGLQFLFEYFSETQRNKGNFPGRFSGRQFSNSRSEMNVSTLELGDSALYLCASSNTGGPYNEQFFGPGTRLTVL.

This rearrangement joins TRBV7-3 to TRBJ1-1; possible D gene TRBD1, 6 bases. The CDR3 is 15 residues long. Germline loops: CDR1 SGHTA, CDR2 FQGTGA. V was trimmed by 5 bases and J by 4 bases, leaving 17 bases between them. The CDR3: CASSPIQGLSTEAFF. Written as DNA, the CDR3 is TGTGCCAGCAGCCCGATTCAGGGGTTGAGCACTGAAGCTTTCTTT. The whole variable domain, filled in from reference TRBV7-3 and TRBJ1-1, reads GAGVSQTPSNKVTEKGKYVELRCDPISGHTALYWYRQSLGQGPEFLIYFQGTGAADDSGLPNDRFFAVRPEGSVSTLKIQRTERGDSAVYLCASSPIQGLSTEAFFGQGTRLTVV.

The V gene is TRBV5-1, the J gene TRBJ1-5, with D tentatively TRBD1 (6 bases). CDR1 and CDR2 from the germline V gene are SGHRS and YFSETQ. CDR3 length: 15 residues. The V end lost 0 bases, the J end lost 1 base, and 8 bases lay between the germline ends. For the CDR3, the DNA is TGCGCCAGCAGCTTGGATACAGGGAGCAATCAGCCCCAGCATTTT. This gives the protein CASSLDTGSNQPQHF.

This clone was observed a few times. The gene calls are TRBV9 and TRBJ1-6; the match to TRBD1 covers 8 bases. This CDR3 has 17 residues. The ends lost 4 bases at V and 3 bases at J; junction bases unmatched: 9. Germline-derived CDR1 and CDR2 are SGDLS and YYNGEE. This CDR3 is CASSFLRGHGYNSPLHF. CDR3 in DNA: TGTGCCAGCAGCTTCCTCAGGGGGCACGGCTATAATTCACCCCTCCACTTT.

The V and J genes are TRBV6-1 and TRBJ1-3; no reliable D call. Germline V gene data show CDR1 as MNHNS and CDR2 as SASEGT. V was trimmed by 7 bases and J by 0 bases, leaving 13 bases between them. The CDR3 has 15 amino acids. The CDR3 here is CASTRGLPSGNTIYF. The CDR3 DNA follows: TGTGCCAGCACCCGGGGTTTACCCTCTGGAAACACCATATATTTT.

The chain recombines TRBV16 with TRBJ1-5; the D is unclear. In germline, CDR1 is KGHSY, CDR2 FQNENV. This CDR3 is built from 12 residues. Deletions cut 8 bases from V and 6 bases from J, with 11 bases between. Here the CDR3 DNA reads TGTGCCAGCCTCGAGGCCGGTCAGCCCCAGCATTTT. Its translation: CASLEAGQPQHF.

This chain uses TRBV5-1 with TRBJ2-3; 7 positions match TRBD2. The CDR3 length is 14 residues. Germline lookup yields CDR1 SGHRS and CDR2 YFSETQ. V lost 4 bases, J lost 3 bases, and 5 bases stayed unmatched. The CDR3 nucleotides read TGCGCCAGCAGCCTAAGGACTAGTACAGATACGCAGTATTTT. Its protein product is CASSLRTSTDTQYF.

J is TRBJ2-5 and V is TRBV5-4, with 11 nucleotides matching TRBD2. The V gene's germline CDR1 is SGHNT and CDR2 YYREEE (reference sequence). CDR3 size: 18 residues. The trim removed 4 bases at V and 0 bases at J, leaving 11 bases unmatched. CDR3: CASSLRLAGRKNQETQYF. The CDR3, as DNA: TGTGCCAGCAGCCTGAGACTAGCGGGGCGTAAAAACCAAGAGACCCAGTACTTC.

Note on this clone: At one end the junction does not follow the germline gene, possibly because of a read error. The chain recombines TRBV7-8 with TRBJ1-1; TRBD1 might be the D (5 bases). The CDR3 runs 13 residues. Germline assignment: CDR1 SGHVS and CDR2 FQNEAQ. The CDR3 DNA sequence: TGTGCCAACAGCTTAGCGCGGGGGACTGAAGCTTTCTTT. Amino acid sequence: CANSLARGTEAFF.

The V gene is TRBV4-1, the J gene TRBJ1-1; weak D call: TRBD1 (5 bases). V lost 0 bases and J 0 bases, leaving 11 bases between the germline ends. CDR3 length: 16 residues. Germline V gives CDR1 MGHRA, CDR2 YSYEKL. Here the CDR3 DNA reads TGCGCCAGCAGCCAAGATCCAGGCAGGGTGAACACTGAAGCTTTCTTT. Translating it yields CASSQDPGRVNTEAFF.

The CDR3 DNA sequence: TGCAGCGTTGGAGCTACCAGCGGGGGGTACTCTGAGCAGTTCTTC. The encoded protein is CSVGATSGGYSEQFF. V and J are TRBV29-1 and TRBJ2-1; 9 bases agree with TRBD2. Losses at the gene ends were 4 bases for V and 9 bases for J; bases not matched to a gene: 13. Per germline, CDR1 SQVTM and CDR2 ANQGSEA. The CDR3 has 15 residues.

The chain joins TRBV7-9 to TRBJ1-1; no reliable D call. Trimming took 4 bases from V and 1 from J, leaving 16 bases between them. Germline V gene lookup returns CDR1 SEHNR and CDR2 FQNEAQ (reference sequence). The CDR3 extends over 16 amino acids. The DNA for the CDR3 is TGTGCCAGCAGCTCCACCACTCTACAGACGAACACTGAAGCTTTCTTT. Translated, it gives CASSSTTLQTNTEAFF.

This chain links TRBV10-1 with TRBJ2-1, with 10 nucleotides matching TRBD2. Germline assignment: CDR1 WNHNN and CDR2 SYGVQD (reference sequence). The CDR3 runs to 14 residues. The J segment lost 8 bases and the V segment lost 8 bases, leaving 9 bases of the junction unmatched. CDR3 bases: TGCGCCAGCGGACGATCTAGCGGGGGCGATGAGCAGTTCTTC. Encoded protein: CASGRSSGGDEQFF.

This clone came up once. CDR3 amino acids: CAWSVSGGWAFF. The DNA for the CDR3 is TGTGCCTGGAGTGTTTCAGGTGGCTGGGCTTTCTTT. This chain links TRBV30 with TRBJ1-1; D gene uncertain. V was pared by 0 bases and J by 11 bases, with 13 bases between. The V gene's germline CDR1 is GTSNPN and CDR2 SVGIG (reference sequence). The CDR3 has 12 amino acids.

The rearrangement links TRBV7-6 to TRBJ1-1; TRBD1 matches 7 bases. The trim removed 3 bases at V and 4 bases at J, leaving 5 bases unmatched. The CDR3 totals 14 residues. Germline CDR1 reads SGHVS; CDR2 reads FNYEAQ. This CDR3 reads CASSLQGVSTEAFF. In nucleotides, the CDR3 is TGTGCCAGCAGCTTGCAGGGGGTCTCCACTGAAGCTTTCTTT.

V and J are TRBV19 and TRBJ2-3; D may be TRBD1 (6 bases). CDR1 is LNHDA and CDR2 is SQIVND in the germline V gene (reference sequence). The CDR3 totals 14 residues. V was trimmed by 11 bases and J by 2 bases, leaving 17 bases between them. This CDR3 reads CAAGANTDTDTQYF. The CDR3 nucleotides read TGTGCCGCAGGGGCCAATACGGACACAGATACGCAGTATTTT.